The clone carrying this TCR beta chain was found a few times. What it recognizes is unknown. These data originate in a study of beta chain features in type 1 diabetes. This CDR3 spans 13 amino acids. V shed 4 bases and J shed 5 bases, with 11 bases lying between them. CDR1 MGHDK and CDR2 SYGVNS come from the germline V gene. Overall study findings and caveats: Within each of all four CD4+ subsets, Type 1 diabetes patients had TCRB CDR3s that were moderately but significantly shorter.

Expressed TCRB transcripts were sequenced because the isolated RNA had all been reverse transcribed beforehand. Sequencing was performed with immunoSEQ multiplex PCR; in TCRdb, only in-frame clones are kept and a portion is missing. Of some 150,000 clones listed, 10% to 15% are singletons. Cell sorting via CD45RO/CCR7/CD25/CD127/CD95/CD27 was performed to obtain CD4+ naive, central memory, regulatory and stem cell-like memory cells. Every sorted population was more than 95% pure. V usage is TRBV25-1 and J usage is TRBJ1-1, with TRBD1 as a possible D gene (5 bases). The sample was central memory CD4+ T cells from blood. This TCR was sampled from a man aged 18-30 years with type 1 diabetes. CDR3 DNA sequence: TGTGCCAGCAGTGGGGGGTTGGTTACTGAAGCTTTCTTT. It specifies CASSGGLVTEAFF.